This T cell receptor (beta chain) was found in a study of PD-1 blockade in classical Hodgkin lymphoma. Regarding the study as a whole: Newly diagnosed patients reportedly trailed healthy donors in baseline TCR diversity. Excluded were patients who started nivolumab under 1 year after ASCT, a group that had lower diversity.

Method: immunoSEQ multiplex PCR; TCRdb's copy keeps in-frame clones and lacks some. The top ten hold 6.5% to 9.5% of the sample, which has about 64,000 clones, more than 90% seen once. The CDR3 runs to 14 residues. V was cut by 10 bases and J by 1 base, with 13 bases left in between. Regarding time point: cycle 4 day 1 (C4D1), after six to seven weeks of nivolumab. All trial patients relapsed after autologous stem cell transplantation. Comments on this clone: Its antigen is not known.

Sequencing used peripheral blood mononuclear cells (PBMCs), obtained before the fourth cycle of nivolumab. This clonotype was obtained from a human donor with classical Hodgkin lymphoma. The chain is built from TRBV23-1 and TRBJ2-2; a weak D match, TRBD1 (6 bases). TRBV23-1 is an ORF, with its function uncertain. The DNA of the CDR3 is TGCGCCACCCTGGACAGCGTGAACACCGGGGAGCTGTTTTTT. Translating gives CATLDSVNTGELFF.